Listed below are T cell receptor beta chains from one sample, sequenced in a study of cytomegalovirus exposure and HLA in healthy donors. Produced via immunoSEQ multiplex PCR; TCRdb's table is partial and in-frame only. The profile covers under 150,000 clones, with around two thirds appearing a single time and roughly 9.8% taken by the ten largest. Sequenced material: PBMCs. Receptor source: a woman aged 35 to 49 in good health and CMV-seropositive. Both conserved end residues are part of each CDR3. D genes are given only for firm matches. Expanded clones get a size class; other rows say once, few or many, or leave the size out.

j_call v_call d_call clone_size cdr3_aa cdr3_nt
TRBJ2-2 TRBV9 TRBD2 NA CASSVELAENTGELFF TGTGCCAGCAGCGTAGAACTAGCGGAGAACACCGGGGAGCTGTTTTTT
TRBJ1-1 TRBV7-9 NA few CSSRGVVTEAFF TGTTCCAGCAGAGGGGTCGTCACTGAAGCTTTCTTT
TRBJ1-1 TRBV2 TRBD1 NA CASRVAGQGYTEAFF TGTGCCAGCAGGGTCGCGGGACAGGGGTACACTGAAGCTTTCTTT
TRBJ2-3 TRBV30 TRBD2 NA CASRDIDSIAGGFSTDTQYF TGTGCCTCCCGGGACATCGATAGTATAGCGGGAGGCTTTAGCACAGATACGCAGTATTTT
TRBJ2-7 TRBV5-6 TRBD1 NA CASSLGTGWAEQYF TGTGCCAGCAGCCTAGGGACAGGGTGGGCCGAGCAGTACTTC
TRBJ2-7 TRBV7-9 TRBD2 once CASSREGEQYF TGTGCCAGCAGCAGGGAGGGCGAGCAGTACTTC
TRBJ2-1 TRBV7-2 TRBD2 few CASSLSSGTYNEQFF TGTGCCAGCAGCTTATCTAGCGGGACTTACAATGAGCAGTTCTTC
TRBJ1-2 TRBV7-8 TRBD1 once CASSLAPSTGVSYGYTF TGTGCCAGCAGCTTAGCTCCCTCCACAGGGGTGAGCTATGGCTACACCTTC
TRBJ2-7 TRBV13 TRBD2 NA CASSRTSGRVYEQYF TGTGCCAGCAGCCGGACTAGCGGGAGGGTCTACGAGCAGTACTTC
TRBJ2-5 TRBV19 TRBD2 NA CASSGRLALLETQYF TGTGCCAGTAGTGGGCGACTAGCGCTCCTTGAGACCCAGTACTTC
TRBJ2-1 TRBV5-1 NA NA CASRAGGYEQFF TGCGCCAGCAGGGCAGGAGGGTATGAGCAGTTCTTC
TRBJ2-3 TRBV15 NA NA CATGERITDTQYF TGTGCCACCGGCGAGCGGATCACAGATACGCAGTATTTT
TRBJ1-1 TRBV7-9 NA few CASSLQTGRVTEAFF TGTGCCAGCAGCTTACAAACAGGGCGGGTCACTGAAGCTTTCTTT
TRBJ2-3 TRBV2 TRBD2 NA CASSVGRAGGYTDTQYF TGTGCCAGCAGTGTAGGTCGAGCGGGAGGGTACACAGATACGCAGTATTTT
TRBJ1-2 TRBV4-1 NA NA CASSQDVWGVGYTF TGCGCCAGCAGCCAAGATGTTTGGGGCGTGGGCTACACCTTC
TRBJ2-7 TRBV5-1 TRBD2 NA CASSMAGGTGYEQYF TGCGCCAGCAGTATGGCGGGAGGAACGGGTTACGAGCAGTACTTC
TRBJ1-3 TRBV6-5 NA NA CASSYHGSPGGNTIYF TGTGCCAGCAGTTACCATGGAAGTCCGGGGGGAAACACCATATATTTT
TRBJ1-4 TRBV27 NA NA CASSFQFNEKLFF TGTGCCAGCAGTTTTCAGTTTAATGAAAAACTGTTTTTT
TRBJ1-2 TRBV28 NA NA CASRRGGIGGYTF TGTGCCAGCAGGAGGGGGGGTATTGGCGGCTACACCTTC
TRBJ2-7 TRBV14 NA once CASSQGLPQEQYF TGTGCTAGCAGCCAAGGTCTCCCACAAGAGCAGTACTTC
TRBJ2-7 TRBV6-5 NA NA CASSYEDSSYEQYF TGTGCCAGCAGTTACGAAGACAGCTCCTACGAGCAGTACTTC
TRBJ2-4 TRBV19 TRBD1 NA CASGTGGAYIQYF TGTGCCAGTGGAACAGGGGGCGCGTACATTCAGTACTTC
TRBJ2-3 TRBV5-1 NA few CASSLGGGSTDTQYF TGCGCCAGCAGCTTGGGGGGCGGAAGCACAGATACGCAGTATTTT
TRBJ2-3 TRBV7-2 TRBD2 NA CASSPGLGTDTQYF TGTGCCAGCAGCCCGGGACTAGGGACAGATACGCAGTATTTT
TRBJ2-7 TRBV4-3 NA NA CASSPRTTYYEQYF TGCGCCAGCAGCCCCAGGACTACTTACTACGAGCAGTACTTC
TRBJ2-7 TRBV27 TRBD1 NA CASSLIRDRGYEQYF TGTGCCAGCAGTCTTATCCGGGACAGGGGGTACGAGCAGTACTTC
TRBJ2-5 TRBV28 TRBD2 few CASSFVEREGRETQYF TGTGCCAGCAGTTTCGTGGAGAGGGAGGGTCGAGAGACCCAGTACTTC
TRBJ2-7 TRBV29-1 TRBD2 NA CSVRGTSGRSSEQYF TGCAGCGTCCGCGGGACTAGCGGGCGCTCGTCCGAGCAGTACTTC
TRBJ1-5 TRBV4-1 TRBD1 NA CASSQSGQVLQPQHF TGCGCCAGCAGCCAATCGGGACAGGTGTTACAGCCCCAGCATTTT
TRBJ2-7 TRBV29-1 TRBD2 NA CSAGLAGGREQYF TGCAGCGCCGGACTAGCGGGAGGGCGCGAGCAGTACTTC
TRBJ2-3 TRBV29-1 NA NA CSVKQDRILTDTQYF TGCAGCGTCAAACAAGACAGGATCCTCACAGATACGCAGTATTTT
TRBJ1-1 TRBV6-5 NA few CASSSPRSGGTEAFF TGTGCCAGCAGTTCTCCCCGCTCGGGAGGCACTGAAGCTTTCTTT
TRBJ2-4 TRBV5-4 TRBD1 NA CASSLGDRDAKNIQYF TGTGCCAGCAGCCTAGGGGACAGAGATGCCAAAAACATTCAGTACTTC
TRBJ1-1 TRBV7-9 NA NA CASSSTNTEAFF TGTGCCAGCAGCTCAACAAACACTGAAGCTTTCTTT
TRBJ1-1 TRBV7-2 NA few CASSRRFEAFF TGTGCCAGCAGCCGGAGGTTTGAAGCTTTCTTT
TRBJ2-5 TRBV5-4 TRBD2 NA CASSLGLADLEQYF TGTGCCAGCAGCTTGGGACTAGCAGACTTGGAGCAGTACTTC
TRBJ2-7 TRBV6-5 TRBD2 few CASRTRGGSIEQYF TGTGCCAGCCGAACGCGGGGCGGGAGTATCGAGCAGTACTTC
TRBJ2-3 TRBV6-6 TRBD1 few CASSKDRGHSDTQYF TGTGCCAGCAGCAAAGACAGGGGTCATTCAGATACGCAGTATTTT
TRBJ2-1 TRBV7-2 NA NA CASSLSRTRWNEQFF TGTGCCAGCAGCTTATCGCGGACTCGATGGAATGAGCAGTTCTTC
TRBJ2-7 TRBV13 NA NA CASSLGRRGEQYF TGTGCCAGCAGCTTAGGTCGTCGAGGCGAGCAGTACTTC
TRBJ2-2 TRBV28 NA NA CASSLSSGELFF TGTGCCAGCAGTTTGTCTTCCGGGGAGCTGTTTTTT
TRBJ2-1 TRBV9 NA NA CASSADNPTYNEQFF TGTGCCAGCAGCGCGGACAATCCTACCTACAATGAGCAGTTCTTC
TRBJ2-7 TRBV6-5 NA NA CASSYGPFYEQYF TGTGCCAGCAGTTACGGGCCGTTCTACGAGCAGTACTTC
TRBJ2-1 TRBV7-3 NA NA CASSYNPGNEQFF TGTGCCAGCAGCTACAACCCCGGGAATGAGCAGTTCTTC
TRBJ1-1 TRBV25-1 NA NA CASSELVQNTEAFF TGTGCCAGCAGTGAATTGGTACAGAACACTGAAGCTTTCTTT
TRBJ2-7 TRBV11-2 NA NA CASSSDTYEQYF TGTGCCAGCAGCTCCGACACCTACGAGCAGTACTTC
TRBJ1-1 TRBV2 TRBD1 NA CASSDQDRGTAFF TGTGCCAGCAGTGACCAGGACAGGGGAACGGCTTTCTTT
TRBJ2-7 TRBV19 NA once CASSTVNRAYEQYF TGTGCCAGTAGTACGGTTAACAGGGCCTACGAGCAGTACTTC
TRBJ2-5 TRBV5-1 NA NA CASSPSDSRETQYF TGCGCCAGCAGCCCGTCGGACAGCAGGGAGACCCAGTACTTC
TRBJ2-1 TRBV9 NA NA CASSTPRGGVGHEQFF TGTGCCTCGTCAACCCCCAGAGGGGGAGTAGGCCATGAGCAGTTCTTC
TRBJ1-2 TRBV7-9 NA NA CSSSLVVSVYGYTF TGTTCCAGCAGCTTAGTTGTCAGCGTATATGGCTACACCTTC
TRBJ1-2 TRBV2 NA NA CASSESLEDGNYGYTF TGTGCCAGCAGTGAAAGTTTGGAGGACGGCAACTATGGCTACACCTTC
TRBJ1-2 TRBV19 NA NA CASSIFGGNYGYTF TGTGCCAGTAGTATTTTCGGGGGGAACTATGGCTACACCTTC
TRBJ2-7 TRBV7-8 TRBD2 once CASSLVRTSSYEQYF TGTGCCAGCAGCTTAGTCCGGACTAGCTCCTACGAGCAGTACTTC
TRBJ2-1 TRBV27 TRBD2 NA CASSPGTSGRLPSSYNEQFF TGTGCCAGCAGTCCCGGGACTAGCGGGAGGCTTCCTAGCTCCTACAATGAGCAGTTCTTC
TRBJ2-7 TRBV9 TRBD1 NA CASSVAGTGAFEQYF TGTGCCAGCAGCGTCGCCGGGACAGGGGCGTTCGAGCAGTACTTC
TRBJ1-2 TRBV7-2 TRBD1 NA CASSSQGEANYGYTF TGTGCCAGCAGCTCACAGGGGGAAGCTAACTATGGCTACACCTTC
TRBJ2-1 TRBV7-2 NA NA CASSLGSESYEQFF TGTGCCAGCAGCTTAGGGTCCGAGTCTTATGAGCAGTTCTTC
TRBJ2-7 TRBV6-1 TRBD1 once CASSPSGQSSYEQYF TGTGCCAGCAGTCCCTCGGGACAGAGCTCCTACGAGCAGTACTTC
TRBJ2-5 TRBV4-2 TRBD2 NA CASSQSPGGGVVVETQYF TGTGCCAGCAGCCAATCCCCCGGCGGGGGAGTAGTTGTGGAGACCCAGTACTTC